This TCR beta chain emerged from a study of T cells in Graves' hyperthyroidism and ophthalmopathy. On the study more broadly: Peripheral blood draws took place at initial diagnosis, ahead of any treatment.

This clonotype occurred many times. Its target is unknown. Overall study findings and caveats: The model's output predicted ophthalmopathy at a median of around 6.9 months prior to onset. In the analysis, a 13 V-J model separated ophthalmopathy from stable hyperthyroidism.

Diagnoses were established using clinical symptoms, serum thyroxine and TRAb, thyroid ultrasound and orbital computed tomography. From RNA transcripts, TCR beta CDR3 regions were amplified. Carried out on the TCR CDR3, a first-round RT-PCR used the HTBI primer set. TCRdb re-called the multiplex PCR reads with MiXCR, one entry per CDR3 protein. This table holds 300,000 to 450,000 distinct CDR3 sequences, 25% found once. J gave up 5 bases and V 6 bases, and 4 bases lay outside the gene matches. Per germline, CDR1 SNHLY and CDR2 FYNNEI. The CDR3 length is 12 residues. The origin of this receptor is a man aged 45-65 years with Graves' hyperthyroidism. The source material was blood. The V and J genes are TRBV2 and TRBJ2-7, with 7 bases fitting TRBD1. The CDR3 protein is CASSDRDDEQYF. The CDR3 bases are TGTGCCAGCAGCGACAGGGACGACGAGCAGTACTTC. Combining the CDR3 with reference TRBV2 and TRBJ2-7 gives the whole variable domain EPEVTQTPSHQVTQMGQEVILRCVPISNHLYFYWYRQILGQKVEFLVSFYNNEISEKSEIFDDQFSVERPDGSNFTLKIRSTKLEDSAMYFCASSDRDDEQYFGPGTRLTVT.